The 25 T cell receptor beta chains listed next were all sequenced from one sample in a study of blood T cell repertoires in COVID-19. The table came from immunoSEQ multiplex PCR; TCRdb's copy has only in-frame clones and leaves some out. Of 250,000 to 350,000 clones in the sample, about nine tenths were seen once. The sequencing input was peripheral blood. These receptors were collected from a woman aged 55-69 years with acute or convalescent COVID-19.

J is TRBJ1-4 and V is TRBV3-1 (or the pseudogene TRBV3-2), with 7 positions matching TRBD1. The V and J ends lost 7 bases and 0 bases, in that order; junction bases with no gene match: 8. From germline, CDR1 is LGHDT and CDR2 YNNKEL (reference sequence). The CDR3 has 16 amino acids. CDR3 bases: TGTGCCAGCAAGGAGACAGGGACGTCAACTAATGAAAAACTGTTTTTT. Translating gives CASKETGTSTNEKLFF.

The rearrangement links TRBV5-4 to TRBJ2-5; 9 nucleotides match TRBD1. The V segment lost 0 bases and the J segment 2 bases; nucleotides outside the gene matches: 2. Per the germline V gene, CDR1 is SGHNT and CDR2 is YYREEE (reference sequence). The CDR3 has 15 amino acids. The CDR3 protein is CASSLGGQGQETQYF. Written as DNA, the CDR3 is TGTGCCAGCAGCTTGGGGGGACAGGGACAAGAGACCCAGTACTTC.

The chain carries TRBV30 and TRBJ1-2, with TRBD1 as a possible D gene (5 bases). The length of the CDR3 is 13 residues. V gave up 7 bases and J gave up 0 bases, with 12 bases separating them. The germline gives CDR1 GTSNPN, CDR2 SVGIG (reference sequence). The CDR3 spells CAYPTESNYGYTF. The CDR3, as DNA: TGTGCCTACCCGACAGAATCTAACTATGGCTACACCTTC. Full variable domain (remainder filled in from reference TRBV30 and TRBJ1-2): SQTIHQWPATLVQPVGSPLSLECTVEGTSNPNLYWYRQAAGRGLQLLFYSVGIGQISSEVPQNLSASRPQDRQFILSSKKLLLSDSGFYLCAYPTESNYGYTFGSGTRLTVV.

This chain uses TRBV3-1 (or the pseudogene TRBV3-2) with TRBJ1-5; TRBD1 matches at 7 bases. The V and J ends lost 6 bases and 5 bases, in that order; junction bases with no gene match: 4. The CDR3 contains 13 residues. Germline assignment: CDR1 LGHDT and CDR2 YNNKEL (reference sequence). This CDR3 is CASSPRGDQPQHF. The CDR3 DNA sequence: TGTGCCAGCAGTCCCAGGGGGGATCAGCCCCAGCATTTT.

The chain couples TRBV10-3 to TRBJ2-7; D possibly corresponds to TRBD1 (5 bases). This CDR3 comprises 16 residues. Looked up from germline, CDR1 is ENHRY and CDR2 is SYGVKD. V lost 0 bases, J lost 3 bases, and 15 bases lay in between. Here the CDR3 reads CAISESGQGGHYEQYF. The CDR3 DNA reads TGTGCCATCAGTGAGTCAGGGCAGGGTGGTCACTACGAGCAGTACTTC.

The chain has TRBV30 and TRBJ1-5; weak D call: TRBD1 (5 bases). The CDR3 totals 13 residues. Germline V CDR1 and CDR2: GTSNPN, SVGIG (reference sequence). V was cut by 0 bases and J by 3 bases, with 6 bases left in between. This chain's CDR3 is CAWSVQVNQPQHF. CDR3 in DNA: TGTGCCTGGAGTGTACAGGTCAATCAGCCCCAGCATTTT.

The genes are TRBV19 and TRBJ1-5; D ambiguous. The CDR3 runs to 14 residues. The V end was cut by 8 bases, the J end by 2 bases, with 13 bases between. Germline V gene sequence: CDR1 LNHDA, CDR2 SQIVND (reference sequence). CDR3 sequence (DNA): TGTGCCAGTCGCCTTTCAGGTGGCAATCAGCCCCAGCATTTT. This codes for CASRLSGGNQPQHF.

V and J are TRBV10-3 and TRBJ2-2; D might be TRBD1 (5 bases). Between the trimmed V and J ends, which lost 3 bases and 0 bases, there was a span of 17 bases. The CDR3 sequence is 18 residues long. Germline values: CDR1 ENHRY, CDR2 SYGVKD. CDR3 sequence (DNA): TGTGCCATCAGTGACCGGCAGGGCTATTCATCGAACACCGGGGAGCTGTTTTTT. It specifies CAISDRQGYSSNTGELFF.

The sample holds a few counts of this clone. The CDR3 protein is CAWSVAGNSPLHF. The CDR3, as DNA: TGTGCCTGGAGTGTGGCGGGGAATTCACCCCTCCACTTT. The V gene is TRBV30, the J gene TRBJ1-6; D ambiguous. Germline lookup yields CDR1 GTSNPN and CDR2 SVGIG (reference sequence). The CDR3 is made up of 13 amino acids. Deletions cut 0 bases from V and 7 bases from J, with 7 bases between.

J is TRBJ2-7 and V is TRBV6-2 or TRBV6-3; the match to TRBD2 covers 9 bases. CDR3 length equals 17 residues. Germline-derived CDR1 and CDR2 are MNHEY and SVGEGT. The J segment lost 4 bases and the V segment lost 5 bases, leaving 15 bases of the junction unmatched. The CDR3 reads CASSTRELAGAIYEQYF. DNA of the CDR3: TGTGCCAGCAGTACGAGGGAATTAGCGGGGGCAATTTACGAGCAGTACTTC.

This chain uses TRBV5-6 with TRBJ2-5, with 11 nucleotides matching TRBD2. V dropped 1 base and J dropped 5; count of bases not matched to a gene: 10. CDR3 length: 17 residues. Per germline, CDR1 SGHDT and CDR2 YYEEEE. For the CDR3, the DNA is TGTGCCAGCAGCTTGCTGACTAGCGGGAAGGGTTCGGAGACCCAGTACTTC. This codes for CASSLLTSGKGSETQYF.

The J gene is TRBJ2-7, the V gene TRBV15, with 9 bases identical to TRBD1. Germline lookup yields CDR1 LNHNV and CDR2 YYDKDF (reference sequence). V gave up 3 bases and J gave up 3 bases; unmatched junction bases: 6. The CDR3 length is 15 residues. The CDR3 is CATSRPGQGSYEQYF. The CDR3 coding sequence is TGTGCCACCAGCAGGCCGGGACAGGGTAGCTACGAGCAGTACTTC.

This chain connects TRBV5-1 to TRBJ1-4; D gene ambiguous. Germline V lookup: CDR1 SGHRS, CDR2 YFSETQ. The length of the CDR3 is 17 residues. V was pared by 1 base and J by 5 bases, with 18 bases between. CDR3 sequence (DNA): TGCGCCAGCAGCTTGAGAACTCCGGACTGGGGAAATGAAAAACTGTTTTTT. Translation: CASSLRTPDWGNEKLFF.

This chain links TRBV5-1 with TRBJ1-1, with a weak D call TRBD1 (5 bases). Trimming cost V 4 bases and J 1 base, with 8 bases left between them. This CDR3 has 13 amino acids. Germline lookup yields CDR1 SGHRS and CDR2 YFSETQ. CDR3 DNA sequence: TGCGCCAGCAGCGCGGGGGGGAACACTGAAGCTTTCTTT. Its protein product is CASSAGGNTEAFF.

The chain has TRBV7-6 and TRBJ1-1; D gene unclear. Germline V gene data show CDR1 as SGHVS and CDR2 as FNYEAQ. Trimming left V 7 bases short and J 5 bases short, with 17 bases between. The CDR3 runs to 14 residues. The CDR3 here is CASTPSVVGTEAFF. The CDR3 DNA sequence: TGTGCCAGCACCCCGTCAGTCGTCGGGACTGAAGCTTTCTTT.

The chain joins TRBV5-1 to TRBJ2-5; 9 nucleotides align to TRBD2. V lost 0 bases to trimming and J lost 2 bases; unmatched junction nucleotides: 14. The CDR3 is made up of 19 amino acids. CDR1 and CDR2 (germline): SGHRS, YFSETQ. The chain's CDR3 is CASSLGGPSSGITQETQYF. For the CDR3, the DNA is TGCGCCAGCAGCTTGGGAGGCCCATCTAGCGGGATTACTCAAGAGACCCAGTACTTC.

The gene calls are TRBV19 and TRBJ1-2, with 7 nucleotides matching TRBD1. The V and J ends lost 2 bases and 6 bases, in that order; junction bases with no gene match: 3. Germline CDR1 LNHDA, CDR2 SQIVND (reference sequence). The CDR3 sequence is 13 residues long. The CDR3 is CASSITGENGYTF. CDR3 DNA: TGTGCCAGTAGTATAACAGGGGAGAATGGCTACACCTTC.

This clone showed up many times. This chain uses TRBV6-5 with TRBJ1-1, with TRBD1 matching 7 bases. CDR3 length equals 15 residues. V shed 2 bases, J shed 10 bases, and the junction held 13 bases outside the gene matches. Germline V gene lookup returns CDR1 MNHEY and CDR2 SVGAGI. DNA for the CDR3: TGTGCCAGCAGTTACCACCTATGGCCAGGGGGAGTAGCTTTCTTT. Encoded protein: CASSYHLWPGGVAFF.

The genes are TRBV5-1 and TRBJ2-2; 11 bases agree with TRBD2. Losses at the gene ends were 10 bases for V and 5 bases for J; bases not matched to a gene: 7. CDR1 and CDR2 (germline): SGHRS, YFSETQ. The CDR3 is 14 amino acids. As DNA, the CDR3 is TGCGCCTCAACCGGGACTAGCGGAACCGGGGAGCTGTTTTTT. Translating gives CASTGTSGTGELFF.

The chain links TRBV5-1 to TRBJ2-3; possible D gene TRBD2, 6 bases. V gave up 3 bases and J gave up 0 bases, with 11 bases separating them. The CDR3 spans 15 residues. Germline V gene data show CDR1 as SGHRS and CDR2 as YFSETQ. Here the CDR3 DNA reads TGCGCCAGCAGCTACCCCGGGACTAGCACAGATACGCAGTATTTT. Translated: CASSYPGTSTDTQYF.

The CDR3 nucleotides read TGTGCCACCAGTGATCCCTTAAACGGAGGACTAGCAGGGGAGACCCAGTACTTC. As protein: CATSDPLNGGLAGETQYF. The gene calls are TRBV24-1 and TRBJ2-5; the match to TRBD2 covers 8 bases. The CDR3 is made up of 18 amino acids. The V gene end was trimmed by 3 bases and the J gene end by 5 bases; junction bases not matched to a gene: 16. The germline CDR1 and CDR2 sequences are KGHDR and SFDVKD.

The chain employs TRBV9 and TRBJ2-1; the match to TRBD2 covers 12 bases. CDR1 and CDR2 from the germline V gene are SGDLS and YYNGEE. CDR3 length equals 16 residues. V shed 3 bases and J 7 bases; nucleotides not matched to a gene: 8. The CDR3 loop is CASSAQTSGRINEQFF. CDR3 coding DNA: TGTGCCAGCAGCGCCCAAACTAGCGGGAGGATTAATGAGCAGTTCTTC.

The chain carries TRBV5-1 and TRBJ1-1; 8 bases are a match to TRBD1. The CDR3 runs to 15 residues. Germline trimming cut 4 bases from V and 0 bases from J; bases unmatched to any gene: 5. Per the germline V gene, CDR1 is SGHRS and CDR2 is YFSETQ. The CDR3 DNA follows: TGCGCCAGCAGCCCTTGGACAGGGCTGAACACTGAAGCTTTCTTT. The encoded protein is CASSPWTGLNTEAFF. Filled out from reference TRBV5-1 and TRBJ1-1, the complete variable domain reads KAGVTQTPRYLIKTRGQQVTLSCSPISGHRSVSWYQQTPGQGLQFLFEYFSETQRNKGNFPGRFSGRQFSNSRSEMNVSTLELGDSALYLCASSPWTGLNTEAFFGQGTRLTVV.

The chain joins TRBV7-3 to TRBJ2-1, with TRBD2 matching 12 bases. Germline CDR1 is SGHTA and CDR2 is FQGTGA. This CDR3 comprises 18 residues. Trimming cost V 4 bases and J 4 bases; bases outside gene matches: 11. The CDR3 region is CASSSFASGGATYNEQFF. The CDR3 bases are TGTGCCAGCAGCTCCTTCGCTAGCGGGGGGGCCACGTACAATGAGCAGTTCTTC.

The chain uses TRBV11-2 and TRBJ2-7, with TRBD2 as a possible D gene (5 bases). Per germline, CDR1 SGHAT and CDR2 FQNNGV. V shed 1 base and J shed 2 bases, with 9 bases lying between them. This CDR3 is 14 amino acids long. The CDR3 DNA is TGTGCCAGCAGCTTAGCGGGGAGTCCCTACGAGCAGTACTTC. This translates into CASSLAGSPYEQYF.